The rows below give T cell receptor beta chains drawn from one sample of a study of cytomegalovirus exposure and HLA in healthy donors. Libraries were prepared by immunoSEQ multiplex PCR; TCRdb keeps only in-frame clonotypes and omits some of them. This sample has around 160,000 clones, with roughly 77% found just once. Sequences were obtained from PBMCs. The source is a woman aged 40-49 years in good health and CMV-seropositive. The CDR3 runs from the conserved cysteine through the conserved F or W. A D gene is named only where the DNA matches it firmly. Clone size is shown for a subset of rows, as once, few, many or a class of expanded clone.

TRBV6-1	-	-	TRBJ1-2	CASSEVAGGAYGYTF	TGTGCCAGCAGTGAAGTCGCGGGGGGCGCGTATGGCTACACCTTC
TRBV5-1	-	-	TRBJ2-1	CASSPDTSRHSEQFF	TGCGCCAGCAGCCCTGACACTAGCCGCCACAGTGAGCAGTTCTTC
TRBV6-5	TRBD2	few	TRBJ2-7	CASRTGGGYEQYF	TGTGCCAGCAGGACGGGAGGGGGGTACGAGCAGTACTTC
TRBV6-5	-	-	TRBJ2-1	CASSYNRGHPQFF	TGTGCCAGCAGTTACAACAGAGGACATCCGCAGTTCTTC
TRBV5-6	-	-	TRBJ2-7	CAGSFAWAVSDRQYF	TGTGCCGGCAGCTTCGCCTGGGCCGTATCCGATAGGCAGTACTTC
TRBV28	-	-	TRBJ2-7	CASSPAGTREGYEQYF	TGTGCCAGCAGCCCCGCCGGTACTAGGGAAGGTTACGAGCAGTACTTC
TRBV2	-	-	TRBJ1-2	CASRPANYGYTF	TGTGCCAGCAGGCCAGCTAACTATGGCTACACCTTC
TRBV9	TRBD1	once	TRBJ2-5	CASSVAGQGETQYF	TGTGCCAGCAGCGTAGCAGGACAGGGAGAGACCCAGTACTTC
TRBV5-4	TRBD2	-	TRBJ2-3	CASSPPGLAGVTDTQYF	TGTGCCAGCAGCCCTCCGGGACTAGCGGGAGTCACAGATACGCAGTATTTT
TRBV2	-	-	TRBJ2-7	CASTRSTGVSYEQYF	TGTGCCAGCACCAGATCGACAGGAGTTTCCTACGAGCAGTACTTC
TRBV9	TRBD1	-	TRBJ2-1	CASSARQGGNNEQFF	TGTGCCAGCAGCGCCCGACAGGGGGGGAACAATGAGCAGTTCTTC
TRBV11-3	TRBD1	few	TRBJ2-1	CASSPGDRGKDEQFF	TGTGCCAGCAGCCCAGGGGACAGGGGCAAGGATGAGCAGTTCTTC
TRBV7-6	TRBD1	-	TRBJ2-7	CASSLGQGIIYEQYF	TGTGCCAGCAGTTTGGGACAGGGCATAATTTACGAGCAGTACTTC
TRBV2	-	-	TRBJ2-7	CASSEAPGYSYEQYF	TGTGCCAGCAGTGAAGCCCCGGGGTACTCCTACGAGCAGTACTTC
TRBV9	-	-	TRBJ2-1	CASSPGGAAYNEQFF	TGTGCCAGCAGCCCCGGTGGGGCTGCCTACAATGAGCAGTTCTTC
TRBV7-3	TRBD2	-	TRBJ2-1	CASRLGTSGRASEQFF	TGTGCCAGCAGGTTGGGGACTAGCGGGAGGGCCAGTGAGCAGTTCTTC
TRBV29-1	-	-	TRBJ2-2	CSVEHQGSSGELFF	TGCAGCGTTGAACACCAGGGGTCATCCGGGGAGCTGTTTTTT
TRBV18	TRBD2	-	TRBJ2-7	CASSRTGGEQYF	TGTGCCAGCTCACGGACGGGGGGCGAGCAGTACTTC
TRBV29-1	-	-	TRBJ1-2	CSVESLSYLNYGYTF	TGCAGCGTTGAATCCCTTTCGTATCTAAATTATGGCTACACCTTC
TRBV10-3	TRBD2	-	TRBJ2-7	CAIRGSGRTSYEQYF	TGTGCCATCAGGGGAAGCGGGAGGACCTCCTACGAGCAGTACTTC
TRBV6-1	TRBD1	-	TRBJ1-4	CASSESRQGDEKLFF	TGTGCCAGCAGTGAATCTCGACAGGGCGATGAAAAACTGTTTTTT
TRBV6-5	-	-	TRBJ1-1	CASRPRTVAEAFF	TGTGCCAGCAGACCTCGGACAGTGGCTGAAGCTTTCTTT
TRBV4-3	TRBD2	-	TRBJ2-7	CASSQPPGGTLFF	TGCGCCAGCAGCCAACCTCCGGGAGGTACCCTTTTCTTC
TRBV18	TRBD2	-	TRBJ2-7	CASSPPGLAGGGEQYF	TGTGCCAGCTCACCACCGGGACTAGCGGGAGGAGGTGAGCAGTACTTC
TRBV7-2	-	-	TRBJ1-2	CASSLDPGNYGYTF	TGTGCCAGCAGCTTAGATCCAGGGAACTATGGCTACACCTTC
TRBV5-1	TRBD1	-	TRBJ1-2	CASRPGQGVYGYTF	TGCGCCAGCCGCCCGGGACAGGGTGTCTATGGCTACACCTTC
TRBV5-8	TRBD2	-	TRBJ2-7	CASSLQTLAGGEVF	TGTGCCAGCAGCTTGCAGACGCTAGCGGGAGGGGAGGTCTTC
TRBV19	TRBD1	-	TRBJ1-2	CASSIAGTGNGGYTF	TGTGCCAGTAGTATCGCCGGGACAGGGAATGGCGGCTACACCTTC
TRBV11-3	TRBD1	-	TRBJ2-2	CASEDRGPGELFF	TGTGCCAGCGAGGACAGGGGACCCGGGGAGCTGTTTTTT
TRBV27	TRBD2	-	TRBJ2-7	CASSLAGGPYYEQYF	TGTGCCAGCAGTTTAGCGGGAGGACCCTACTACGAGCAGTACTTC
TRBV18	TRBD2	-	TRBJ2-7	CASSRREGSRTYEQYF	TGTGCCAGCTCACGCCGGGAGGGATCCAGGACCTACGAGCAGTACTTC
TRBV5-1	TRBD2	-	TRBJ2-3	CASSLGGRADTQYF	TGCGCCAGCAGCTTGGGCGGGAGGGCAGATACGCAGTATTTT
TRBV28	TRBD2	-	TRBJ2-1	CASSPYSGGRNPNEQFF	TGTGCCAGCAGTCCCTACTCTGGCGGGAGGAACCCAAATGAGCAGTTCTTC
TRBV19	-	-	TRBJ2-1	CASSRRVDNEQFF	TGTGCCAGTAGTCGGCGGGTTGACAATGAGCAGTTCTTC
TRBV28	TRBD1	-	TRBJ2-3	CASSQDRGTDTQYF	TGTGCCAGCAGTCAGGACAGGGGGACAGATACGCAGTATTTT
TRBV2	TRBD1	-	TRBJ1-3	CASRPRRTGSGNTIYF	TGTGCCAGCAGGCCCCGTCGGACAGGGTCCGGAAACACCATATATTTT
TRBV10-3	TRBD1	-	TRBJ2-1	CAISVGQGSYNEQFF	TGTGCCATCAGTGTTGGACAGGGCTCCTACAATGAGCAGTTCTTC
TRBV6-5	-	-	TRBJ1-5	CASSLQDSNQPQHF	TGTGCCAGCAGTCTACAGGATAGCAATCAGCCCCAGCATTTT
TRBV7-9	-	-	TRBJ2-1	CASSSPPRLGPYNEQFF	TGTGCCAGCAGCTCTCCCCCTCGACTAGGCCCCTACAATGAGCAGTTCTTC
TRBV29-1	-	-	TRBJ2-1	CSAFQGGYNEQFF	TGCAGCGCCTTCCAGGGGGGTTACAATGAGCAGTTCTTC
TRBV5-8	-	-	TRBJ2-5	CASSFGLQETQYF	TGTGCCAGCAGCTTTGGGCTCCAAGAGACCCAGTACTTC
TRBV9	TRBD1	-	TRBJ2-3	CASSVARDRGTTSTDTQYF	TGTGCCAGCAGCGTAGCCCGGGACAGGGGAACGACAAGCACAGATACGCAGTATTTT